The 32 T cell receptor beta chains presented below share a single source sample, sequenced in a study of cytomegalovirus exposure and HLA in healthy donors. The PCR ran on 60 Vbeta and 13 Jbeta primers. Assay used: immunoSEQ multiplex PCR; TCRdb lists only in-frame clones, some missing. The repertoire holds more than 150,000 clones, with about three quarters as singletons. What was sequenced was PBMCs. These receptors were collected from a man aged 18 to 35 in good health and CMV-seronegative.

The chain uses TRBV5-8 and TRBJ1-2; weak D call: TRBD1 (5 bases). Germline-derived CDR1 and CDR2 are SGHTS and YDEGEE. V lost 5 bases, J lost 3 bases, and 20 bases lay in between. The CDR3 length is 16 residues. CDR3 nucleotides: TGTGCCAGCAGTACCCTTACCCAGGGCCTTGACTATGGCTACACCTTC. Translation: CASSTLTQGLDYGYTF.

The rearrangement links TRBV19 to TRBJ1-5; 12 nucleotides line up with TRBD1. CDR1 LNHDA and CDR2 SQIVND come from the germline V gene (reference sequence). J gave up 6 bases and V 5 bases, and 8 bases lay outside the gene matches. The CDR3 is 16 residues long. The CDR3 loop reads CASSLRDRGLPQPQHF. The CDR3 DNA is TGTGCCAGTAGTCTCCGGGACAGGGGGCTCCCTCAGCCCCAGCATTTT.

This chain uses TRBV28 with TRBJ1-5; TRBD1 might be the D (6 bases). Deletions cut 6 bases from V and 2 bases from J, with 8 bases between. In germline, CDR1 is MDHEN, CDR2 SYDVKM. CDR3 length: 13 amino acids. CDR3 in amino acids: CASRAGGNQPQHF. DNA for the CDR3: TGTGCCAGCAGGGCAGGGGGCAATCAGCCCCAGCATTTT.

The chain is built from TRBV2 and TRBJ2-5; D possibly corresponds to TRBD2 (5 bases). Trimming shortened V by 8 bases and J by 2 bases, and 15 bases separated the two germline ends. Per the germline V gene, CDR1 is SNHLY and CDR2 is FYNNEI. The CDR3 runs 14 residues. In DNA, the CDR3 is TGTGCCAGCGCGGCCGGACTGGGACAAGAGACCCAGTACTTC. This encodes CASAAGLGQETQYF.

This chain connects TRBV4-2 to TRBJ2-1, with TRBD2 matching over 11 bases. Germline-derived CDR1 and CDR2 are LGHNA and YNFKEQ. The J segment lost 7 bases and the V segment lost 1 base, leaving 9 bases of the junction unmatched. The CDR3 contains 17 residues. Here the CDR3 reads CASSQALGTSGRNEQFF. The CDR3 coding sequence is TGTGCCAGCAGCCAAGCACTAGGGACTAGCGGAAGGAATGAGCAGTTCTTC.

The chain joins TRBV7-9 to TRBJ2-7; D perhaps matches TRBD2 (6 bases). Deletions cut 4 bases from V and 2 bases from J, with 18 bases between. The CDR3 is 16 amino acids. Germline V CDR1 and CDR2: SEHNR, FQNEAQ (reference sequence). For the CDR3, the DNA is TGTGCCAGCAGCTCACTTCGGGGGATTAAAACCTACGAGCAGTACTTC. Encoded protein: CASSSLRGIKTYEQYF. The whole variable domain, filled in from reference TRBV7-9 and TRBJ2-7, reads DTGVSQNPRHKITKRGQNVTFRCDPISEHNRLYWYRQTLGQGPEFLTYFQNEAQLEKSRLLSDRFSAERPKGSFSTLEIQRTEQGDSAMYLCASSSLRGIKTYEQYFGPGTRLTVT.

This rearrangement joins TRBV28 to TRBJ1-1, with D uncertain. This CDR3 has 11 residues. Germline CDR1 MDHEN, CDR2 SYDVKM. V was shortened by 5 bases and J by 3 bases, with 4 bases between the two germline ends. This chain's CDR3 is CASSLYTEAFF. CDR3 bases: TGTGCCAGCAGTCTCTACACTGAAGCTTTCTTT. Full variable domain (outside the CDR3, taken from reference TRBV28 and TRBJ1-1): DVKVTQSSRYLVKRTGEKVFLECVQDMDHENMFWYRQDPGLGLRLIYFSYDVKMKEKGDIPEGYSVSREKKERFSLILESASTNQTSMYLCASSLYTEAFFGQGTRLTVV.

This clone was seen a single time. The chain combines TRBV9 with TRBJ2-2, with D uncertain. The ends were cut back, 0 bases at V and 1 base at J, with 7 bases in the middle. In germline, CDR1 is SGDLS, CDR2 YYNGEE. The CDR3 totals 15 residues. The CDR3 spells CASSVATGNTGELFF. Here the CDR3 DNA reads TGTGCCAGCAGCGTAGCGACGGGGAACACCGGGGAGCTGTTTTTT.

The gene calls are TRBV7-2 and TRBJ2-3; 8 bases match TRBD1. The V gene end was trimmed by 5 bases and the J gene end by 2 bases; junction bases not matched to a gene: 9. Germline V gives CDR1 SGHTA, CDR2 FQGNSA. The CDR3 sequence is 16 residues long. CDR3 protein: CASSKRAGGVTDTQYF. The CDR3 DNA sequence: TGTGCCAGCAGCAAAAGAGCAGGGGGCGTCACAGATACGCAGTATTTT.

J is TRBJ2-1 and V is TRBV14, with 8 positions matching TRBD2. This CDR3 has 18 residues. Trimming removed 1 base from V and 0 bases from J; junction bases left unmatched: 8. CDR1 is SGHDN and CDR2 is FVKESK in the germline V gene. CDR3 coding DNA: TGTGCCAGCAGCCAAGGAGCGGGGGCCTTCCTCTCCTACAATGAGCAGTTCTTC. It encodes CASSQGAGAFLSYNEQFF.

The V gene is TRBV18, the J gene TRBJ2-3, with 7 bases that match TRBD2. V dropped 4 bases and J dropped 0; count of bases not matched to a gene: 7. The germline V gene has CDR1 KGHSH and CDR2 LQKENI. The CDR3 totals 16 residues. CDR3 loop: CASSRAGTRSTDTQYF. In DNA, the CDR3 is TGTGCCAGCTCACGAGCGGGGACTCGAAGCACAGATACGCAGTATTTT.

The chain employs TRBV6-1 and TRBJ1-1; 9 bases map to TRBD1. The length of the CDR3 is 17 residues. With 3 bases clipped from V and 4 bases from J, the junction kept 12 bases outside the gene matches. Germline CDR1 is MNHNS and CDR2 is SASEGT. The CDR3 coding sequence is TGTGCCAGCAGTGAGGATCCGGGACAGGGAATTCCCACTGAAGCTTTCTTT. Translated, it gives CASSEDPGQGIPTEAFF.

The CDR3 loop reads CASRESGGGTEAFF. In DNA form, the CDR3 reads TGTGCCAGCAGGGAGTCGGGGGGGGGCACTGAAGCTTTCTTT. The genes are TRBV2 and TRBJ1-1, with D maybe TRBD1 (5 bases). V lost 6 bases to trimming and J lost 4 bases, with 15 bases between them. The CDR3 loop spans 14 amino acids. Germline assignment: CDR1 SNHLY and CDR2 FYNNEI.

The chain couples TRBV5-1 to TRBJ2-3, with 12 nucleotides matching TRBD2. The V and J ends lost 5 bases and 3 bases, in that order; junction bases with no gene match: 4. The germline V gene encodes CDR1 SGHRS and CDR2 YFSETQ. The CDR3 loop spans 15 amino acids. CDR3 in amino acids: CASRPSGGATDTQYF. The CDR3 nucleotides are TGCGCCAGCAGACCTAGCGGGGGGGCGACAGATACGCAGTATTTT.

This chain uses TRBV7-2 with TRBJ2-3, with a tentative D call TRBD2 (7 bases). Germline-derived CDR1 and CDR2 are SGHTA and FQGNSA. This CDR3 has 16 residues. Trimming stripped 0 bases from V and 5 bases from J, with 15 bases between. The chain's CDR3 is CASSLAPAGALDTQYF. The CDR3 DNA reads TGTGCCAGCAGCTTAGCGCCGGCGGGGGCTTTAGATACGCAGTATTTT. Complete variable domain (other parts from reference TRBV7-2 and TRBJ2-3): GAGVSQSPSNKVTEKGKDVELRCDPISGHTALYWYRQSLGQGLEFLIYFQGNSAPDKSGLPSDRFSAERTGGSVSTLTIQRTQQEDSAVYLCASSLAPAGALDTQYFGPGTRLTVL.

The chain recombines TRBV25-1 with TRBJ2-7; possibly TRBD2 for D (5 bases). The CDR3 is 15 residues long. Trimming pared 5 bases from V and 2 bases from J, leaving 16 bases between. Germline V lookup: CDR1 MGHDK, CDR2 SYGVNS. The CDR3 loop reads CASSPQRAGTYEQYF. CDR3 DNA: TGTGCCAGCAGTCCCCAGAGGGCAGGTACCTACGAGCAGTACTTC.

This chain uses TRBV6-1 with TRBJ2-1; TRBD1 aligns across 7 bases. The junction had 7 bases not matched to a gene; V was cut back by 4 bases and J by 4 bases. The CDR3 length is 15 residues. Germline values: CDR1 MNHNS, CDR2 SASEGT. The CDR3 spells CASSGKTGIYNEQFF. CDR3 sequence (DNA): TGTGCCAGCAGTGGGAAGACAGGGATTTACAATGAGCAGTTCTTC.

This clone was seen a single time. The rearrangement uses TRBV30 and TRBJ2-1; maybe TRBD1 (6 bases). This CDR3 is 11 amino acids long. Trimming stripped 5 bases from V and 16 bases from J, with 18 bases between. Per the germline V gene, CDR1 is GTSNPN and CDR2 is SVGIG (reference sequence). This chain's CDR3 is CAWSGTSVVFF. The CDR3 nucleotides read TGTGCCTGGTCCGGGACATCCGTCGTTTTCTTC.

The sample holds one count of this clone. The chain recombines TRBV7-9 with TRBJ2-5; D is perhaps TRBD1 (5 bases). V lost 0 bases, J lost 5 bases, and 19 bases lay in between. The length of the CDR3 is 17 residues. Germline V lookup: CDR1 SEHNR, CDR2 FQNEAQ (reference sequence). The CDR3 reads CASSLAGLLGSGETQYF. DNA for the CDR3: TGTGCCAGCAGCTTAGCCGGATTGCTGGGATCAGGGGAGACCCAGTACTTC.

The chain combines TRBV15 with TRBJ2-2; 8 bases fit TRBD1. The CDR3 has 20 amino acids. V lost 0 bases to trimming and J lost 1 base; unmatched junction nucleotides: 13. Germline CDR1 LNHNV, CDR2 YYDKDF (reference sequence). The CDR3 sequence: CATSRDERAGGPVNTGELFF. The CDR3 DNA follows: TGTGCCACCAGCAGAGATGAGCGGGCAGGGGGCCCTGTGAACACCGGGGAGCTGTTTTTT.

The chain joins TRBV10-3 to TRBJ2-7; possibly TRBD1 for D (6 bases). The CDR3 contains 11 residues. Germline V gene lookup returns CDR1 ENHRY and CDR2 SYGVKD. The CDR3 loop is CATGIMYEQYF. The CDR3 region has the DNA TGTGCTACAGGGATTATGTACGAGCAGTACTTC.

The gene calls are TRBV27 and TRBJ1-1; D is perhaps TRBD1 (5 bases). Trimming stripped 6 bases from V and 3 bases from J, with 14 bases between. The germline CDR1 and CDR2 sequences are MNHEY and SMNVEV (reference sequence). This CDR3 has 14 amino acids. In DNA form, the CDR3 reads TGTGCCAGCAGGGTCATGGGGGGGGACACTGAAGCTTTCTTT. It translates to CASRVMGGDTEAFF.

This clone has only a few counts. This chain uses TRBV5-6 with TRBJ2-5, with D tentatively TRBD1 (5 bases). Germline V gives CDR1 SGHDT, CDR2 YYEEEE. The CDR3 length is 14 residues. With 0 bases removed from V and 0 bases from J, the gap between germline ends came to 6 bases. CDR3 sequence reads: CASSLAGYQETQYF. The CDR3 DNA reads TGTGCCAGCAGCTTGGCAGGGTACCAAGAGACCCAGTACTTC.

The gene calls are TRBV7-2 and TRBJ2-3, with unresolved D. This CDR3 contains 13 residues. Trimming cost V 1 base and J 8 bases, with 10 bases left between them. Germline loops: CDR1 SGHTA, CDR2 FQGNSA. The CDR3 protein is CASSLGSLVTQYF. DNA of the CDR3: TGTGCCAGCAGCTTAGGCTCTTTAGTTACGCAGTATTTT. Full variable domain (missing parts from reference TRBV7-2 and TRBJ2-3): GAGVSQSPSNKVTEKGKDVELRCDPISGHTALYWYRQSLGQGLEFLIYFQGNSAPDKSGLPSDRFSAERTGGSVSTLTIQRTQQEDSAVYLCASSLGSLVTQYFGPGTRLTVL.

Here the CDR3 DNA reads TGTGCCAGCAGCAAAGCTCCCGGACAGTCCTCCTACGAGCAGTACTTC. It yields the protein CASSKAPGQSSYEQYF. J is TRBJ2-7 and V is TRBV21-1; the table's D call TRBD1 went unverified against the DNA. TRBV21-1 is tagged as a pseudogene. The CDR3 loop spans 16 amino acids.

This clone has only a few counts. The chain recombines TRBV30 with TRBJ1-2, with D perhaps matching TRBD1 (5 bases). Trimming pared 7 bases from V and 6 bases from J, leaving 24 bases between. The CDR3 consists of 15 residues. Looked up from germline, CDR1 is GTSNPN and CDR2 is SVGIG (reference sequence). The CDR3 spells CAFFPGPSWGDGYTF. CDR3 in DNA: TGTGCCTTCTTCCCCGGACCCTCCTGGGGGGATGGCTACACCTTC.

This clone was seen once. This chain joins TRBV7-9 and TRBJ2-1; D is ambiguous. Germline-derived CDR1 and CDR2 are SEHNR and FQNEAQ (reference sequence). Trimming took 1 base from V and 10 from J, leaving 11 bases between them. The CDR3 runs 13 residues. CDR3 amino acids: CASSLDARLEQFF. The CDR3 DNA follows: TGTGCCAGCAGCTTAGACGCGAGGTTAGAGCAGTTCTTC.

The chain couples TRBV4-2 to TRBJ2-3; TRBD2 is a possible D gene (6 bases). V was cut by 0 bases and J by 6 bases, with 13 bases left in between. Germline-derived CDR1 and CDR2 are LGHNA and YNFKEQ. The length of the CDR3 is 15 residues. Here the CDR3 reads CASSQDGPRGDTQYF. DNA of the CDR3: TGTGCCAGCAGCCAAGATGGGCCTCGGGGGGATACGCAGTATTTT.

This clone was detected only a few times. This rearrangement joins TRBV6-6 to TRBJ1-2; a possible D gene is TRBD1 (6 bases). CDR3 length equals 12 residues. The germline CDR1 and CDR2 sequences are MNHNY and SVGAGI (reference sequence). V dropped 6 bases and J dropped 3 bases, with 8 bases sitting between them. The CDR3 sequence is CASSRTDYGYTF. In DNA form, the CDR3 reads TGTGCCAGCAGCCGGACAGACTATGGCTACACCTTC.

The chain joins TRBV29-1 to TRBJ2-3; 11 positions agree with TRBD2. V shed 0 bases and J 5 bases; nucleotides not matched to a gene: 10. The CDR3 runs to 17 residues. Germline V lookup: CDR1 SQVTM, CDR2 ANQGSEA. The CDR3 DNA follows: TGCAGCGTTGAAGACTACGGGGTAGCGGGAGGGATAGATACGCAGTATTTT. Amino acid sequence: CSVEDYGVAGGIDTQYF.

This chain uses TRBV5-1 with TRBJ1-5; D not certain. CDR3 length: 14 amino acids. From germline, CDR1 is SGHRS and CDR2 YFSETQ. V was cut by 0 bases and J by 6 bases, with 10 bases left in between. For the CDR3, the DNA is TGCGCCAGCAGCTTGGAACCAGCGGGTCAGCCCCAGCATTTT. Translating it yields CASSLEPAGQPQHF.

The chain employs TRBV15 and TRBJ2-7; 8 nucleotides agree with TRBD1. V lost 1 base to trimming and J lost 4 bases; unmatched junction nucleotides: 9. The CDR3 runs 16 residues. The germline gives CDR1 LNHNV, CDR2 YYDKDF (reference sequence). The CDR3, as DNA: TGTGCCACCAGCAGAGGCCACAGGGGGAGTATATACGAGCAGTACTTC. Encoded protein: CATSRGHRGSIYEQYF. The variable domain in full, with the rest retrieved from reference TRBV15 and TRBJ2-7, is DAMVIQNPRYQVTQFGKPVTLSCSQTLNHNVMYWYQQKSSQAPKLLFHYYDKDFNNEADTPDNFQSRRPNTSFCFLDIRSPGLGDTAMYLCATSRGHRGSIYEQYFGPGTRLTVT.